These 14 T cell receptor beta chains came from one sample sequenced in a study of blood T cell repertoires in COVID-19. The table came from immunoSEQ multiplex PCR; TCRdb's copy has only in-frame clones and leaves some out. Counted here are roughly 250,000 clones, under 95% occurring once; the ten biggest clones make up approximately 2%. Specimen: PBMCs or T cells enriched from blood (not recorded which). These TCRs come from a woman between 18 and 30 years old who had recovered from COVID-19.

The chain carries TRBV4-3 and TRBJ2-1; 8 positions agree with TRBD1. Per germline, CDR1 LGHNA and CDR2 YSLEER. V was pared by 6 bases and J by 9 bases, with 4 bases of the junction left unmatched. CDR3 length equals 12 residues. The CDR3 DNA is TGCGCCAGCAGTCCAGGGGGCGGTGAGCAGTTCTTC. Encoded protein: CASSPGGGEQFF.

The chain carries TRBV19 and TRBJ2-3, with D possibly TRBD1 on 5 matching bases. The germline V gene encodes CDR1 LNHDA and CDR2 SQIVND (reference sequence). The CDR3 is 14 residues long. Trimming left V 7 bases short and J 4 bases short, with 15 bases between. As DNA, the CDR3 is TGTGCCAGTAATCGACAGTTAGCCGCAGATACGCAGTATTTT. Its translation is CASNRQLAADTQYF.

V usage is TRBV3-1 (or the pseudogene TRBV3-2) and J usage is TRBJ1-2, with D possibly being TRBD1 (5 bases). V was shortened by 4 bases and J by 4 bases, with 16 bases between the two germline ends. Germline CDR1 and CDR2: LGHDT and YNNKEL (reference sequence). This CDR3 has 15 residues. CDR3: CASSLHRSVGYGYTF. The CDR3, as DNA: TGTGCCAGCAGCCTACACAGGTCCGTGGGCTATGGCTACACCTTC.

This clone was counted a single time. The chain uses TRBV6-2 or TRBV6-3 and TRBJ2-7; possibly TRBD1 for D (5 bases). From germline, CDR1 is MNHEY and CDR2 SVGEGT. The CDR3 loop spans 13 amino acids. The germline V and J ends were trimmed by 0 bases and 3 bases, with 6 bases remaining between them. The CDR3 DNA reads as TGTGCCAGCAGTTACTCAGGGGTCTACGAGCAGTACTTC. Encoded protein: CASSYSGVYEQYF.

The V gene is TRBV10-3, the J gene TRBJ1-1; D may be TRBD1 (6 bases). The CDR3 extends over 13 amino acids. Germline-derived CDR1 and CDR2 are ENHRY and SYGVKD. V lost 7 bases and J 4 bases, leaving 13 bases between the germline ends. The CDR3 DNA reads TGTGCCATCACTACAGGGTTCTCCACTGAAGCTTTCTTT. It encodes CAITTGFSTEAFF.

V is TRBV9 and J is TRBJ2-7; TRBD2 matches 8 bases. The J segment lost 2 bases and the V segment lost 4 bases, leaving 5 bases of the junction unmatched. This CDR3 spans 14 amino acids. Germline assignment: CDR1 SGDLS and CDR2 YYNGEE. CDR3 sequence: CASSRLAFAYEQYF. In DNA, the CDR3 is TGTGCCAGCAGCAGACTAGCGTTCGCCTACGAGCAGTACTTC.

The gene calls are TRBV7-3 and TRBJ1-2; possibly TRBD1 for D (6 bases). The CDR3 has 17 amino acids. Trimming shortened V by 10 bases and J by 7 bases, and 31 bases separated the two germline ends. Germline lookup yields CDR1 SGHTA and CDR2 FQGTGA. CDR3 nucleotide sequence: TGTGCCAATCCGAGGGAGGGGGACCACTATAGAGACATTGGCTACACCTTC. This codes for CANPREGDHYRDIGYTF.

The rearrangement uses TRBV7-2 and TRBJ2-7; D is possibly TRBD1 (5 bases). The germline gives CDR1 SGHTA, CDR2 FQGNSA. This CDR3 has 16 residues. With 4 bases removed from V and 3 bases from J, the gap between germline ends came to 19 bases. The chain's CDR3 is CASSSSGPGYYYEQYF. The CDR3 nucleotides are TGTGCCAGCAGCTCCTCAGGGCCAGGCTACTACTACGAGCAGTACTTC.

This clone was observed once. This chain connects TRBV7-8 to TRBJ2-1; 7 positions agree with TRBD2. Looked up from germline, CDR1 is SGHVS and CDR2 is FQNEAQ. This CDR3 region has 17 residues. The trim removed 2 bases at V and 0 bases at J, leaving 7 bases unmatched. CDR3 region: CASSLWGGSRSYNEQFF. The CDR3 nucleotides are TGTGCCAGCAGCTTATGGGGCGGGAGCCGCTCCTACAATGAGCAGTTCTTC.

The chain joins TRBV6-5 to TRBJ1-2; D remains ambiguous. Trimming cost V 8 bases and J 5 bases, with 6 bases left between them. Germline values: CDR1 MNHEY, CDR2 SVGAGI. The CDR3 runs to 10 residues. CDR3 protein: CASYLYGYTF. The DNA for the CDR3 is TGTGCCAGCTACTTATATGGCTACACCTTC.

The table lists this clone with a few counts. This chain connects TRBV11-2 to TRBJ1-4; no firm D call. The germline gives CDR1 SGHAT, CDR2 FQNNGV. V lost 1 base, J lost 5 bases, and 11 bases lay in between. The CDR3 has 15 residues. The CDR3 here is CASSLAVGGNEKLFF. The CDR3 nucleotides are TGTGCCAGCAGCTTAGCGGTAGGAGGAAATGAAAAACTGTTTTTT.

This clone was seen a few times. This chain connects TRBV15 to TRBJ2-2; D gene ambiguous. The CDR3 consists of 12 residues. Between the trimmed V and J ends, which lost 3 bases and 7 bases, there was a span of 6 bases. Germline CDR1 reads LNHNV; CDR2 reads YYDKDF (reference sequence). The CDR3 is CATSSRVGELFF. CDR3 nucleotides: TGTGCCACCAGCAGTCGGGTCGGGGAGCTGTTTTTT.

V usage is TRBV4-1 and J usage is TRBJ2-7; D is perhaps TRBD1 (5 bases). Germline CDR1 is MGHRA and CDR2 is YSYEKL. Trimming removed 0 bases from V and 10 bases from J, with 10 bases in between. The CDR3 is made up of 12 amino acids. Here the CDR3 reads CASSQDTTAQYF. CDR3 nucleotide sequence: TGCGCCAGCAGCCAAGATACGACAGCCCAGTACTTC.

The CDR3 region is CATSDPARLNNEQFF. In DNA, the CDR3 is TGTGCCACCAGTGATCCTGCGCGCTTAAACAATGAGCAGTTCTTC. V gene TRBV24-1 combines with J gene TRBJ2-1; D is undetermined. CDR3 length equals 15 residues. CDR1 is KGHDR and CDR2 is SFDVKD in the germline V gene. V was cut by 3 bases and J by 5 bases, with 13 bases left in between.